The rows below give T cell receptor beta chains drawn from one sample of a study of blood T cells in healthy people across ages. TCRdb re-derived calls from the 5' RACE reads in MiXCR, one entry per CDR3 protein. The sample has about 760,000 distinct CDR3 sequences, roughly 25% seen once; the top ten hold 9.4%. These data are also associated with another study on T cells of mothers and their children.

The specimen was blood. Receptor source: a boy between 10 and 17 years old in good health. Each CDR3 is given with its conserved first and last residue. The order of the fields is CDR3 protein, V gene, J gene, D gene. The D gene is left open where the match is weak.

CDR3 protein: CSARESTGYQPQHF; V gene: TRBV20-1; J gene: TRBJ1-5; D gene: TRBD1
CDR3 protein: CASSSGLVLLNEQFF; V gene: TRBV5-1; J gene: TRBJ2-1; D gene: TRBD2
CDR3 protein: CASSLGRPYNEQFF; V gene: TRBV7-9; J gene: TRBJ2-1; D gene: .
CDR3 protein: CASSHRDGRLSNEQYF; V gene: TRBV12-3/TRBV12-4; J gene: TRBJ2-7; D gene: .
CDR3 protein: CSVEPGGAWETQYF; V gene: TRBV29-1; J gene: TRBJ2-5; D gene: TRBD2
CDR3 protein: CASSFFPRGEAFF; V gene: TRBV12-3/TRBV12-4; J gene: TRBJ1-1; D gene: .
CDR3 protein: CASSQRGGRYEQYF; V gene: TRBV28; J gene: TRBJ2-7; D gene: TRBD2
CDR3 protein: CASSLGLGRGTGELFF; V gene: TRBV12-3/TRBV12-4; J gene: TRBJ2-2; D gene: TRBD2
CDR3 protein: CAAGSGTEVYGYTF; V gene: TRBV10-3; J gene: TRBJ1-2; D gene: TRBD1
CDR3 protein: CSAILGARDTQYF; V gene: TRBV20-1; J gene: TRBJ2-3; D gene: .
CDR3 protein: CASSHWDRGLEAFF; V gene: TRBV12-3/TRBV12-4; J gene: TRBJ1-1; D gene: TRBD1
CDR3 protein: CASRFRTTNEKLFF; V gene: TRBV6-6; J gene: TRBJ1-4; D gene: .
CDR3 protein: CSARGTGSYEQYF; V gene: TRBV20-1; J gene: TRBJ2-7; D gene: .
CDR3 protein: CASRRTGGGETQYF; V gene: TRBV27; J gene: TRBJ2-5; D gene: TRBD1
CDR3 protein: CASSNKGVLVSYNEQFF; V gene: TRBV7-9; J gene: TRBJ2-1; D gene: .
CDR3 protein: CASSKRRGGQPQHF; V gene: TRBV21-1; J gene: TRBJ1-5; D gene: .
CDR3 protein: CASSTSGVTEAFF; V gene: TRBV19; J gene: TRBJ1-1; D gene: .
CDR3 protein: CSVAGNGRNIQYF; V gene: TRBV29-1; J gene: TRBJ2-4; D gene: .
CDR3 protein: CASSAVDIQYF; V gene: TRBV7-9; J gene: TRBJ2-4; D gene: .
CDR3 protein: CASIKGQGTFGGYTF; V gene: TRBV28; J gene: TRBJ1-2; D gene: TRBD1